Below, 13 T cell receptor beta chains from the same sample are listed, as sequenced in a study of T cell changes during pregnancy in multiple sclerosis. Using immunoSEQ multiplex PCR, the repertoire was profiled, and TCRdb retains in-frame clones only, with some absent. The sample yields about 40,000 clones, roughly 88% seen once. The specimen was peripheral blood, collected in the first trimester of pregnancy. These receptor sequences come from a female donor in good health, enrolled as a control in a pregnancy study.

This chain links TRBV7-2 with TRBJ2-1; 16 bases align to TRBD2. This CDR3 contains 19 residues. CDR1 SGHTA and CDR2 FQGNSA come from the germline V gene. Unmatched junction bases numbered 9, after V lost 0 bases and J lost 7 bases. Here the CDR3 DNA reads TGTGCCAGCAGCTTAGCGCCGGGACTAGCGGGAGGGCCAGGTAATGAGCAGTTCTTC. It encodes CASSLAPGLAGGPGNEQFF. The whole variable domain, remainder taken from reference TRBV7-2 and TRBJ2-1, is GAGVSQSPSNKVTEKGKDVELRCDPISGHTALYWYRQSLGQGLEFLIYFQGNSAPDKSGLPSDRFSAERTGGSVSTLTIQRTQQEDSAVYLCASSLAPGLAGGPGNEQFFGPGTRLTVL.

This chain links TRBV7-2 with TRBJ2-1; possibly TRBD1 for D (5 bases). CDR3 length equals 13 residues. V was pared by 5 bases and J by 6 bases, with 11 bases between. Germline CDR1 reads SGHTA; CDR2 reads FQGNSA. DNA of the CDR3: TGTGCCAGCAGCCAAGGGGCGCGCAATGAGCAGTTCTTC. Its protein is CASSQGARNEQFF.

The chain links TRBV19 to TRBJ2-3, with 7 bases lining up with TRBD2. The germline V gene encodes CDR1 LNHDA and CDR2 SQIVND (reference sequence). The CDR3 runs to 15 residues. The V segment lost 1 base and the J segment 1 base; nucleotides outside the gene matches: 2. The CDR3 region has the DNA TGTGCCAGTAGTATAGGACTAGCCCGCACAGATACGCAGTATTTT. Translation: CASSIGLARTDTQYF.

This rearrangement joins TRBV9 to TRBJ2-3; 11 nucleotides align to TRBD2. The trim removed 3 bases at V and 0 bases at J, leaving 0 bases unmatched. Germline values: CDR1 SGDLS, CDR2 YYNGEE. CDR3 size: 15 residues. CDR3 protein: CASSASGGSTDTQYF. The CDR3 DNA reads TGTGCCAGCAGCGCTAGCGGGGGGAGCACAGATACGCAGTATTTT.

The chain links TRBV19 to TRBJ1-1; D possibly corresponds to TRBD1 (5 bases). Trimming took off 5 bases at V and 4 bases at J, with 11 bases between the two ends. The CDR3 length is 13 residues. Per germline, CDR1 LNHDA and CDR2 SQIVND (reference sequence). CDR3 nucleotides: TGTGCCAGTAGTGGAAGGGGCCCCACTGAAGCTTTCTTT. It encodes CASSGRGPTEAFF.

For this clone: Mismatch with germline at one junction end may stem from a read error. V gene TRBV4-2 combines with J gene TRBJ1-6; D is unclear. CDR3 size: 13 residues. Per germline, CDR1 LGHNA and CDR2 YNFKEQ. The CDR3 is CVSSQDRRSSAHF. CDR3 bases: TGTGTCAGCAGCCAAGATAGGCGGAGCTCAGCCCACTTT.

The V gene is TRBV5-6, the J gene TRBJ2-1, with TRBD2 matching 9 bases. V was pared by 5 bases and J by 4 bases, with 4 bases of the junction left unmatched. CDR3 length equals 14 residues. Germline-derived CDR1 and CDR2 are SGHDT and YYEEEE. CDR3 bases: TGTGCCAGCAGTCGCCTAGCGGGATACAATGAGCAGTTCTTC. Amino acids: CASSRLAGYNEQFF.

J is TRBJ2-1 and V is TRBV6-5; TRBD1 aligns across 9 bases. Germline loops: CDR1 MNHEY, CDR2 SVGAGI. Germline trimming cut 6 bases from V and 9 bases from J; bases unmatched to any gene: 6. The CDR3 runs to 13 residues. CDR3 protein: CASSPGQGIEQFF. CDR3 in DNA: TGTGCCAGCAGCCCGGGACAGGGAATTGAGCAGTTCTTC.

The V and J genes are TRBV7-2 and TRBJ1-1, with 11 bases fitting TRBD1. The CDR3 sequence is 15 residues long. Germline assignment: CDR1 SGHTA and CDR2 FQGNSA. The ends lost 5 bases at V and 5 bases at J; junction bases unmatched: 7. In nucleotides, the CDR3 is TGTGCCAGCAGCCGCCTCGGGACAGGGGGTACTGAAGCTTTCTTT. It translates to CASSRLGTGGTEAFF.

The chain is built from TRBV6-4 and TRBJ2-3; D is perhaps TRBD2 (5 bases). This CDR3 comprises 17 residues. V was trimmed by 0 bases and J by 1 base, leaving 14 bases between them. Per germline, CDR1 MRHNA and CDR2 SNTAGT. For the CDR3, the DNA is TGTGCCAGCAGTGACTCGACTTCCGTCGGGGGCACAGATACGCAGTATTTT. It translates to CASSDSTSVGGTDTQYF.

This clone showed up just a few times. The chain uses TRBV7-8 and TRBJ2-7, with a tentative D call TRBD2 (5 bases). V shed 0 bases and J shed 6 bases, with 12 bases lying between them. The germline V gene encodes CDR1 SGHVS and CDR2 FQNEAQ. The CDR3 has 14 residues. The CDR3 here is CASSLAVDGIEQYF. In DNA form, the CDR3 reads TGTGCCAGCAGCTTAGCAGTCGACGGGATCGAGCAGTACTTC. The variable domain in full, with the rest retrieved from reference TRBV7-8 and TRBJ2-7, is GAGVSQSPRYKVAKRGQDVALRCDPISGHVSLFWYQQALGQGPEFLTYFQNEAQLDKSGLPSDRFFAERPEGSVSTLKIQRTQQEDSAVYLCASSLAVDGIEQYFGPGTRLTVT.

The gene calls are TRBV7-6 and TRBJ2-7; 10 nucleotides agree with TRBD1. CDR1 SGHVS and CDR2 FNYEAQ come from the germline V gene. Trimming took 2 bases from V and 5 from J; bases not matched to a gene: 9. CDR3 length: 16 residues. CDR3 bases: TGTGCCAGCAGCTTAAAGGGCGGGACAGGGGTTGACGAGCAGTACTTC. This sequence encodes CASSLKGGTGVDEQYF.

The J gene is TRBJ2-7, the V gene TRBV4-2; D remains unclear. There are 19 residues in the CDR3. The V end lost 1 base, the J end lost 2 bases, and 24 bases lay between the germline ends. Germline CDR1 and CDR2: LGHNA and YNFKEQ. CDR3 in DNA: TGTGCCAGCAGCCAAGCTCTTGGTCCCCAGTTGTCTCCACCCTACGAGCAGTACTTC. Encoded protein: CASSQALGPQLSPPYEQYF.